The 17 T cell receptor beta chains presented below share a single source sample, sequenced in a study of T cells in Graves' hyperthyroidism and ophthalmopathy. Researchers amplified the TCR beta CDR3 regions from RNA transcripts. Researchers ran a first-round RT-PCR on the TCR CDR3 using the HTBI primer set. TCRdb re-analysed the multiplex PCR reads in MiXCR, keeping a single row per CDR3 protein. The table includes fewer than 900,000 distinct CDR3 sequences, 16% detected once. The sample comprised blood. The source of these receptors is a man between 18 and 29 years old with Graves' hyperthyroidism.

CDR3 sequence (DNA): TGTGCCATCAGTGAGTCGGCGGCGTTGGGCACTGAAGCTTTCTTT. This codes for CAISESAALGTEAFF. The V gene is TRBV10-3, the J gene TRBJ1-1; D is unclear. Per germline, CDR1 ENHRY and CDR2 SYGVKD. V gave up 0 bases and J gave up 4 bases, with 12 bases separating them. This CDR3 has 15 amino acids.

This clonotype was found a few times. The V gene is TRBV18, the J gene TRBJ2-5, with D perhaps TRBD1 (5 bases). Trimming shortened V by 3 bases and J by 2 bases, and 13 bases separated the two germline ends. Germline CDR1 reads KGHSH; CDR2 reads LQKENI. The CDR3 covers 15 residues. The CDR3 spells CASSPGQGTQETQYF. The CDR3 region has the DNA TGTGCCAGCTCACCCGGACAAGGCACACAAGAGACCCAGTACTTC.

Ten or more counts support this clonotype. The CDR3 nucleotides are TGTGCCAGCAGCCACCTGTCACTAGCGCCGAAGTCCTACGAGCAGTACTTC. Its protein product is CASSHLSLAPKSYEQYF. The genes are TRBV28 and TRBJ2-7, with 7 bases that match TRBD2. After removal of 6 bases from V and 1 base from J, the junction contained 15 bases not matched to a gene. The germline gives CDR1 MDHEN, CDR2 SYDVKM. This CDR3 is built from 17 residues.

This clonotype was seen at least ten times. This chain uses TRBV6-1 with TRBJ2-5; TRBD2 is a possible D gene (6 bases). V dropped 5 bases and J dropped 2 bases, with 9 bases sitting between them. The V gene's germline CDR1 is MNHNS and CDR2 SASEGT. This CDR3 contains 13 residues. The chain's CDR3 is CASSYAGQETQYF. In DNA, the CDR3 is TGTGCCAGCAGTTACGCGGGGCAAGAGACCCAGTACTTC.

There are a few counts of this clonotype. The rearrangement links TRBV7-2 to TRBJ2-4; no clear D gene. Between the trimmed V and J ends, which lost 4 bases and 10 bases, there was a span of 14 bases. CDR3 length equals 13 residues. Germline V gene sequence: CDR1 SGHTA, CDR2 FQGNSA. The CDR3 nucleotides are TGTGCCAGCAGCTCTACTCCTTTAAAGATTCAGTACTTC. Translation gives CASSSTPLKIQYF.

This clonotype was counted between two and nine times. The CDR3, as DNA: TGCAGCGGGAGGACAGGGTCTAGAGAAAAACTGTTTTTT. It is translated as CSGRTGSREKLFF. The chain employs TRBV29-1 and TRBJ1-4; 8 nucleotides match TRBD1. Germline CDR1 SQVTM, CDR2 ANQGSEA. The CDR3 spans 13 residues. Trimming cost V 7 bases and J 8 bases; bases outside gene matches: 9.

This clonotype was seen more than once but under ten times. Written as DNA, the CDR3 is TGTGCCAGCAGCGCCGGACCGGGGAGGGCAGGAGAGACCCAGTACTTC. Its translation: CASSAGPGRAGETQYF. The genes are TRBV7-6 and TRBJ2-5; 7 bases are a match to TRBD2. CDR1 and CDR2 (germline): SGHVS, FNYEAQ. The CDR3 extends over 16 amino acids. V was pared by 5 bases and J by 4 bases, with 13 bases of the junction left unmatched.

The V call is TRBV14, the J call TRBJ2-3, with unresolved D. There are 16 residues in the CDR3. V lost 0 bases and J 2 bases, leaving 12 bases between the germline ends. Germline V gene sequence: CDR1 SGHDN, CDR2 FVKESK. The CDR3 DNA follows: TGTGCCAGCAGCCAAGATTCCAGCCCAATCACAGATACGCAGTATTTT. Translated, it gives CASSQDSSPITDTQYF.

CDR3 nucleotides: TGTGCCAGCAGCCCACTCTTTACATCAACTAATGAAAAACTGTTTTTT. Translated, it gives CASSPLFTSTNEKLFF. The chain couples TRBV11-2 to TRBJ1-4; D remains unclear. Germline V lookup: CDR1 SGHAT, CDR2 FQNNGV. V lost 5 bases and J 0 bases, leaving 13 bases between the germline ends. The CDR3 runs to 16 residues.

Concerning this clonotype: The junction differs from germline at one of its ends, possibly a read error. The genes are TRBV12-5 and TRBJ2-2; a possible D gene is TRBD2 (5 bases). The CDR3 sequence is 16 residues long. Germline CDR1 LGHNT, CDR2 FRNRAP. The CDR3 sequence is CASGPSIQRYTGEPFF. The CDR3, as DNA: TGTGCTAGTGGCCCATCGATCCAGCGCTACACCGGGGAGCCGTTTTTT.

This clonotype has a handful of counts. The gene calls are TRBV7-2 and TRBJ2-3; TRBD2 aligns across 13 bases. Losses at the gene ends were 5 bases for V and 4 bases for J; bases not matched to a gene: 9. The V gene's germline CDR1 is SGHTA and CDR2 FQGNSA. This CDR3 spans 17 amino acids. The CDR3 here is CASSPGTSGDGPDTQYF. The CDR3 DNA reads TGTGCCAGCAGCCCCGGGACTAGCGGGGATGGGCCAGATACGCAGTATTTT.

The V gene is TRBV20-1, the J gene TRBJ2-1; the match to TRBD2 covers 7 bases. CDR3 length: 16 residues. Germline CDR1 reads DFQATT; CDR2 reads SNEGSKA (reference sequence). The ends lost 0 bases at V and 8 bases at J; junction bases unmatched: 13. In nucleotides, the CDR3 is TGCAGTGCTAGAGAGAAAGGTTGGGGTAGCGGGTATGAGCAGTTCTTC. Its translation: CSAREKGWGSGYEQFF.

This clonotype came up many times. The chain joins TRBV18 to TRBJ1-1, with 7 bases aligning to TRBD1. V shed 3 bases and J 6 bases; nucleotides not matched to a gene: 4. The CDR3 covers 13 residues. Germline values: CDR1 KGHSH, CDR2 LQKENI. The chain's CDR3 is CASSPNRGAEAFF. The CDR3 coding sequence is TGTGCCAGCTCACCGAACAGGGGTGCTGAAGCTTTCTTT.

This clonotype came up many times. This chain joins TRBV2 and TRBJ2-1; D uncertain. The CDR3 length is 14 residues. Trimming cost V 4 bases and J 0 bases, with 7 bases left between them. CDR1 SNHLY and CDR2 FYNNEI come from the germline V gene. The CDR3 DNA sequence: TGTGCCAGCAGTGGACCCAGCTCCTACAATGAGCAGTTCTTC. It translates to CASSGPSSYNEQFF.

A few counts support this clonotype. The chain is built from TRBV9 and TRBJ2-5; no definite D call. V was cut by 3 bases and J by 3 bases, with 6 bases left in between. The CDR3 length is 12 residues. Per germline, CDR1 SGDLS and CDR2 YYNGEE. CDR3 protein: CASSGREETQYF. The CDR3 nucleotides are TGTGCCAGCAGCGGCCGAGAAGAGACCCAGTACTTC.

This clonotype was counted only a few times. The V and J genes are TRBV7-2 and TRBJ1-5, with 7 positions matching TRBD1. The V segment lost 3 bases and the J segment 11 bases; nucleotides outside the gene matches: 16. Looked up from germline, CDR1 is SGHTA and CDR2 is FQGNSA. This CDR3 has 16 residues. The CDR3: CASSFAGGSTGGTQHF. The CDR3 DNA reads as TGTGCCAGCAGCTTTGCAGGGGGTAGTACTGGGGGGACCCAGCATTTT.

This clonotype was found many times. The rearrangement uses TRBV28 and TRBJ2-4; 7 bases are shared with TRBD2. V was clipped by 3 bases and J by 5 bases; unmatched bases: 4. CDR3 size: 14 residues. CDR1 MDHEN and CDR2 SYDVKM come from the germline V gene. The CDR3 is CASSLGGFQNIQYF. The CDR3 nucleotides read TGTGCCAGCAGTTTGGGGGGGTTCCAAAACATTCAGTACTTC.